The 9 T cell receptor beta chains below come from one sample, sequenced in a study of T cell repertoires in cytomegalovirus infection. TCRdb reprocessed the reads via MiXCR and lists one record per CDR3 protein. Altogether 510,000 or so distinct CDR3 sequences are present, about 30% being singletons, with the ten largest covering roughly an eighth. What was sequenced was PBMCs. The receptors here all came from a human donor in good health (CMV status not recorded). Some clones in this sample may be carry-over from other donors' samples.

CDR3: CSVESTNTEAFF. Here the CDR3 DNA reads TGCAGTGTAGAGTCGACCAACACTGAAGCTTTCTTT. The chain has TRBV20-1 and TRBJ1-1; D gene unclear. V lost 7 bases and J lost 2, with 11 bases in between. The germline gives CDR1 DFQATT, CDR2 SNEGSKA (reference sequence). CDR3 size: 12 residues.

J is TRBJ2-6 and V is TRBV6-2 or TRBV6-3; 8 bases align to TRBD2. The V gene end was trimmed by 10 bases and the J gene end by 0 bases; junction bases not matched to a gene: 14. CDR1 and CDR2 (germline): MNHEY, SVGEGT. This CDR3 has 18 residues. CDR3 amino acids: CATLRPTSVRSGANVLTF. Written as DNA, the CDR3 is TGTGCCACCCTTAGACCGACTAGCGTTCGCTCTGGGGCCAACGTCCTGACTTTC.

The gene calls are TRBV2 and TRBJ2-1, with TRBD1 as a possible D gene (5 bases). Germline V gene sequence: CDR1 SNHLY, CDR2 FYNNEI. This CDR3 region has 15 residues. The germline V and J ends were trimmed by 1 base and 7 bases, with 14 bases remaining between them. The CDR3 sequence: CASSEGPWKGNEQFF. The CDR3, as DNA: TGTGCCAGCAGTGAAGGCCCCTGGAAGGGGAATGAGCAGTTCTTC. The entire variable domain, with the rest obtained from reference TRBV2 and TRBJ2-1, is as follows: EPEVTQTPSHQVTQMGQEVILRCVPISNHLYFYWYRQILGQKVEFLVSFYNNEISEKSEIFDDQFSVERPDGSNFTLKIRSTKLEDSAMYFCASSEGPWKGNEQFFGPGTRLTVL.

This clonotype turned up a few times. The CDR3 DNA follows: TGTGCCAGCAGCTACGCCTCGGTGAGCACAGATACGCAGTATTTT. Protein: CASSYASVSTDTQYF. The chain carries TRBV7-2 and TRBJ2-3; D remains unclear. CDR3 length: 15 residues. The V gene's germline CDR1 is SGHTA and CDR2 FQGNSA. V was pared by 4 bases and J by 0 bases, with 11 bases between.

This rearrangement joins TRBV5-8 to TRBJ2-3; TRBD2 matches at 9 bases. The CDR3 length is 17 residues. V was pared by 0 bases and J by 8 bases, with 13 bases of the junction left unmatched. Germline V gives CDR1 SGHTS, CDR2 YDEGEE. The chain's CDR3 is CASSLELASGNSGTQYF. CDR3 sequence (DNA): TGTGCCAGCAGCTTGGAGTTGGCTAGCGGGAATTCTGGTACGCAGTATTTT.

The chain is built from TRBV6-2 or TRBV6-3 and TRBJ2-7; D is perhaps TRBD1 or TRBD2 (5 bases each). Germline V gene data show CDR1 as MNHEY and CDR2 as SVGEGT. The CDR3 spans 14 residues. V was cut by 6 bases and J by 3 bases, with 15 bases left in between. The CDR3 is CASRDGDSGYEQYV. The CDR3 DNA follows: TGTGCCAGCAGGGACGGCGACAGCGGCTACGAGCAGTACGTC.

The chain links TRBV28 to TRBJ2-7, with D perhaps matching TRBD1 (6 bases). Trimming pared 6 bases from V and 1 base from J, leaving 16 bases between. Germline CDR1 and CDR2: MDHEN and SYDVKM. This CDR3 region has 15 residues. Here the CDR3 DNA reads TGTGCCAGCAGACGAGAAACAGGGTCGTCCTACGAGCAGTACTTC. Protein sequence: CASRRETGSSYEQYF.

This clonotype was seen a single time. The V and J genes are TRBV2 and TRBJ2-1, with D uncertain. In germline, CDR1 is SNHLY, CDR2 FYNNEI. CDR3 size: 12 residues. V was cut by 6 bases and J by 10 bases, with 13 bases left in between. The CDR3 nucleotides read TGTGCCAGCAGGGGTTTGCCCCCCGAGCAGTTCTTC. Its protein is CASRGLPPEQFF.

This clonotype was recorded a few times. The genes are TRBV5-4 and TRBJ1-2; possible D gene TRBD1, 5 bases. Germline V gene data show CDR1 as SGHNT and CDR2 as YYREEE (reference sequence). The CDR3 loop spans 13 amino acids. V lost 1 base and J lost 7, with 11 bases in between. The CDR3 loop reads CASSLPQVLGYTF. CDR3 DNA: TGTGCCAGCAGCTTGCCACAGGTCCTTGGCTACACCTTC.